These 26 T cell receptor beta chains were sequenced from one sample in a study of blood T cells in healthy people across ages. Using a J-beta primer mix together with a sample-barcoded 5' primer, a second PCR was run for about 6 to 11 cycles. A single record per CDR3 protein comes from TCRdb applying MiXCR to the 5' RACE reads. The sample has 1.2 million to 1.5 million distinct CDR3 sequences; approximately 60% are singletons. What was sequenced was blood. The receptor source for this set is a man aged 18-30 years in good health.

This chain uses TRBV7-9 with TRBJ1-4; 9 bases agree with TRBD1. Losses at the gene ends were 5 bases for V and 8 bases for J; bases not matched to a gene: 9. Germline CDR1 SEHNR, CDR2 FQNEAQ (reference sequence). This CDR3 is 15 amino acids long. The CDR3 DNA is TGTGCCAGCAGCCCCCTGGGACAGGGTGGCGAAAAACTGTTTTTT. It translates to CASSPLGQGGEKLFF.

V and J are TRBV7-2 and TRBJ2-3; 15 bases are a match to TRBD2. The CDR3 extends over 17 amino acids. The germline V gene encodes CDR1 SGHTA and CDR2 FQGNSA. Germline trimming cut 1 base from V and 5 bases from J; bases unmatched to any gene: 4. CDR3 bases: TGTGCCAGCAGCTTAGGGACTAGCGGGAGGGCCGGAGATACGCAGTATTTT. This encodes CASSLGTSGRAGDTQYF.

The chain joins TRBV3-1 to TRBJ2-2; no clear D. Trimming took 7 bases from V and 0 from J, leaving 12 bases between them. The CDR3 loop spans 15 amino acids. Germline V gene lookup returns CDR1 LGHDT and CDR2 YNNKEL (reference sequence). For the CDR3, the DNA is TGTGCCAGCATGCCCCGGACCGCGAACACCGGGGAGCTGTTTTTT. This translates into CASMPRTANTGELFF.

The chain carries TRBV29-1 and TRBJ2-3; D perhaps matches TRBD1 (6 bases). CDR1 is SQVTM and CDR2 is ANQGSEA in the germline V gene. The CDR3 is 15 residues long. V was pared by 5 bases and J by 4 bases, with 19 bases between. The CDR3, as DNA: TGCAGCGTTCAAGTTACAGGGCCGCGTGCAGATACGCAGTATTTT. Amino acid sequence: CSVQVTGPRADTQYF.

This sequence joins TRBV7-8 and TRBJ2-3; D is unclear. Germline-derived CDR1 and CDR2 are SGHVS and FQNEAQ. The CDR3 is 17 amino acids. V was pared by 5 bases and J by 0 bases, with 18 bases between. The CDR3 coding sequence is TGTGCCAGCAGCCCTTATTTGAAGCGAATAAGCACAGATACGCAGTATTTT. It specifies CASSPYLKRISTDTQYF.

In this sample, this clonotype turned up once. This chain connects TRBV28 to TRBJ2-3, with D perhaps TRBD2 (5 bases). The V end lost 6 bases, the J end lost 0 bases, and 7 bases lay between the germline ends. The length of the CDR3 is 13 residues. The germline gives CDR1 MDHEN, CDR2 SYDVKM. The CDR3 DNA reads TGTGCCAGCAGAGCGGACAGCACAGATACGCAGTATTTT. Its translation is CASRADSTDTQYF.

The V and J genes are TRBV4-1 and TRBJ1-6; D perhaps matches TRBD1 (6 bases). The CDR3 consists of 15 residues. The ends were cut back, 4 bases at V and 13 bases at J, with 20 bases in the middle. Per germline, CDR1 MGHRA and CDR2 YSYEKL. CDR3 in DNA: TGCGCCAGCAGCCCTCGGTTACAGGGTGACAATCCCCTCCACTTT. Protein product: CASSPRLQGDNPLHF.

This clonotype was counted between two and nine times. This chain connects TRBV20-1 to TRBJ1-2, with D possibly being TRBD1 (6 bases). The CDR3 is 12 residues long. Trimming removed 6 bases from V and 4 bases from J, with 12 bases in between. The germline gives CDR1 DFQATT, CDR2 SNEGSKA (reference sequence). The CDR3, as DNA: TGCAGTGCGTCAGGGGAGGGCTATGGCTACACCTTC. Its translation: CSASGEGYGYTF.

The V gene is TRBV6-5, the J gene TRBJ2-3, with D perhaps TRBD1 or TRBD2 (5 bases each). Germline V CDR1 and CDR2: MNHEY, SVGAGI. The ends were cut back, 6 bases at V and 2 bases at J, with 12 bases in the middle. The length of the CDR3 is 14 residues. In nucleotides, the CDR3 is TGTGCCAGCAGCCCCGGGGCGTACACAGATACGCAGTATTTT. Amino acids: CASSPGAYTDTQYF.

This clonotype has just one count. The chain has TRBV5-1 and TRBJ2-2; TRBD2 agrees at 11 bases. This CDR3 is built from 16 residues. V gave up 4 bases and J gave up 3 bases; unmatched junction bases: 5. Germline values: CDR1 SGHRS, CDR2 YFSETQ. The CDR3 reads CASSHGTSGDTGELFF. CDR3 in DNA: TGCGCCAGCAGCCACGGGACTAGCGGAGACACCGGGGAGCTGTTTTTT.

The chain combines TRBV29-1 with TRBJ1-1; D possibly corresponds to TRBD1 (5 bases). The V gene lost 3 bases and the J gene lost 7 bases, with 12 bases spanning the gap. The CDR3 sequence is 12 residues long. The germline V gene encodes CDR1 SQVTM and CDR2 ANQGSEA. CDR3 sequence: CSVETDLGEAFF. In DNA form, the CDR3 reads TGCAGCGTTGAGACAGACTTAGGTGAAGCTTTCTTT.

Worth noting for this clonotype: One end of the junction is discordant with germline, which a read error may explain. The chain couples TRBV7-2 to TRBJ2-1, with 12 bases that match TRBD2. Germline loops: CDR1 SGHTA, CDR2 FQGNSA. This CDR3 region has 19 residues. CDR3 bases: TGTGCCAGCAGCTTAGCAGGCCCCCCGACTAGCGGGAGCTACAATGAGCGGTTCTTC. This translates into CASSLAGPPTSGSYNERFF. The whole variable domain, remainder taken from reference TRBV7-2 and TRBJ2-1, is GAGVSQSPSNKVTEKGKDVELRCDPISGHTALYWYRQSLGQGLEFLIYFQGNSAPDKSGLPSDRFSAERTGGSVSTLTIQRTQQEDSAVYLCASSLAGPPTSGSYNERFFGPGTRLTVL.

The chain carries TRBV7-2 and TRBJ2-1, with a possible D match to TRBD2 (5 bases). The CDR3 totals 15 residues. Germline CDR1 is SGHTA and CDR2 is FQGNSA. V lost 2 bases to trimming and J lost 4 bases, with 12 bases between them. Written as DNA, the CDR3 is TGTGCCAGCAGCTTAATAGACTGGAGGTACAATGAGCAGTTCTTC. Protein product: CASSLIDWRYNEQFF.

The sample holds a few counts of this clonotype. This CDR3 is CSVEDKTGITYEQYF. CDR3 DNA sequence: TGCAGCGTTGAAGATAAGACAGGGATCACATACGAGCAGTACTTC. This chain uses TRBV29-1 with TRBJ2-7; 7 nucleotides line up with TRBD1. J gave up 4 bases and V 0 bases, and 9 bases lay outside the gene matches. This CDR3 is built from 15 residues. CDR1 is SQVTM, CDR2 ANQGSEA, per germline.

The chain links TRBV29-1 to TRBJ2-3; D call uncertain. This CDR3 has 12 amino acids. V dropped 7 bases and J dropped 2 bases, with 10 bases sitting between them. Germline CDR1 and CDR2: SQVTM and ANQGSEA. The CDR3 is CSDQAATDTQYF. CDR3 bases: TGCAGCGACCAGGCGGCCACAGATACGCAGTATTTT.

J is TRBJ1-4 and V is TRBV7-6; D is perhaps TRBD1 (5 bases). The V and J ends lost 3 bases and 7 bases respectively, with 15 bases between them. This CDR3 comprises 15 residues. The germline gives CDR1 SGHVS, CDR2 FNYEAQ. CDR3 sequence (DNA): TGTGCCAGCAGCTTGAGCCAGGGAATTGGTGAAAAACTGTTTTTT. Translation gives CASSLSQGIGEKLFF.

This clonotype was counted only a few times. V and J are TRBV4-3 and TRBJ2-5; no clear D gene. The germline gives CDR1 LGHNA, CDR2 YSLEER. The CDR3 extends over 13 amino acids. V shed 0 bases and J shed 3 bases, with 5 bases lying between them. The CDR3 spells CASSQDVEETQYF. DNA for the CDR3: TGCGCCAGCAGCCAAGATGTCGAAGAGACCCAGTACTTC.

This chain joins TRBV29-1 and TRBJ1-1; weak D call: TRBD1 (6 bases). Deletions cut 7 bases from V and 7 bases from J, with 19 bases between. The CDR3 length is 13 residues. CDR1 and CDR2 from the germline V gene are SQVTM and ANQGSEA. CDR3 coding DNA: TGCAGCGCTGGACAGCCTTTTGTCCGTGAAGCTTTCTTT. Protein product: CSAGQPFVREAFF.

The sample holds a few counts of this clonotype. This chain joins TRBV20-1 and TRBJ2-5, with a possible D match to TRBD2 (5 bases). Between the trimmed V and J ends, which lost 5 bases and 5 bases, there was a span of 12 bases. The CDR3 consists of 12 residues. Looked up from germline, CDR1 is DFQATT and CDR2 is SNEGSKA (reference sequence). The CDR3 DNA is TGCAGTGCTGGGTCCCGCGGGGAGACCCAGTACTTC. Protein sequence: CSAGSRGETQYF.

The rearrangement uses TRBV4-1 and TRBJ2-3; 9 bases match TRBD2. V shed 1 base and J 4 bases; nucleotides not matched to a gene: 6. This CDR3 comprises 16 residues. Germline-derived CDR1 and CDR2 are MGHRA and YSYEKL. The CDR3 region has the DNA TGCGCCAGCAGCCAAGGGGCGGGAGGGCCGCCAGATACGCAGTATTTT. Protein product: CASSQGAGGPPDTQYF.

This clonotype was observed a handful of times. The chain links TRBV4-1 to TRBJ1-2; 9 positions match TRBD1. There are 15 residues in the CDR3. V lost 6 bases and J lost 4; bases outside the gene matches: 9. CDR1 is MGHRA, CDR2 YSYEKL, per germline. Here the CDR3 DNA reads TGCGCCAGCAGGCCACAGGGGGCGAAGGTCTATGGCTACACCTTC. This codes for CASRPQGAKVYGYTF.

Remarks on this clonotype: Mismatch with germline at one junction end may stem from a read error. V usage is TRBV29-1 and J usage is TRBJ2-7, with D perhaps being TRBD1 or TRBD2 (5 bases each). The V gene's germline CDR1 is SQVTM and CDR2 ANQGSEA. This CDR3 has 15 residues. The CDR3 sequence: CSVEEPGRSSYGQYF. CDR3 coding DNA: TGCAGCGTTGAGGAGCCGGGACGAAGCTCCTACGGGCAGTACTTC.

This chain joins TRBV4-1 and TRBJ1-2; D not certain. Germline V lookup: CDR1 MGHRA, CDR2 YSYEKL. This CDR3 contains 14 residues. The V gene lost 3 bases and the J gene lost 4 bases, with 12 bases spanning the gap. CDR3 DNA sequence: TGCGCCAGCAGCCATGAAGGGCGTAGCTATGGCTACACCTTC. Encoded protein: CASSHEGRSYGYTF.

This clonotype was seen a few times. The chain uses TRBV6-5 and TRBJ1-2; a weak D match, TRBD1 (6 bases). The germline V and J ends were trimmed by 2 bases and 3 bases, with 10 bases remaining between them. The germline gives CDR1 MNHEY, CDR2 SVGAGI. The CDR3 is 14 amino acids. CDR3 sequence reads: CASSYRGWDYGYTF. The CDR3 bases are TGTGCCAGCAGTTACAGGGGGTGGGACTATGGCTACACCTTC.

This chain uses TRBV7-2 with TRBJ1-4, with 7 bases matching TRBD1. The CDR3 is made up of 14 amino acids. Germline CDR1 SGHTA, CDR2 FQGNSA. V trimming: 5 bases; J trimming: 8 bases; junction bases outside the gene matches: 8. CDR3 sequence reads: CASSPGQLGEKLFF. The CDR3 bases are TGTGCCAGCAGCCCGGGACAGTTAGGAGAAAAACTGTTTTTT. The entire variable domain, with the rest obtained from reference TRBV7-2 and TRBJ1-4, is as follows: GAGVSQSPSNKVTEKGKDVELRCDPISGHTALYWYRQSLGQGLEFLIYFQGNSAPDKSGLPSDRFSAERTGGSVSTLTIQRTQQEDSAVYLCASSPGQLGEKLFFGSGTQLSVL.

This clonotype has a handful of counts. The V and J genes are TRBV25-1 and TRBJ1-2, with a tentative D call TRBD1 (5 bases). This CDR3 is 13 amino acids long. Deletions cut 4 bases from V and 8 bases from J, with 14 bases between. CDR1 and CDR2 from the germline V gene are MGHDK and SYGVNS. CDR3 coding DNA: TGTGCCAGCAGTGTCGCAGGGTCGGAAGGCTACACCTTC. Its translation: CASSVAGSEGYTF.